What follows are 9 T cell receptor beta chains derived from one specimen sequenced in a study of blood T cell repertoires in COVID-19. Method: immunoSEQ multiplex PCR; TCRdb's copy keeps in-frame clones and lacks some. This sample has about 74,000 clones; about 83% occur once, and the top ten carry over 35%. Sequencing was carried out using peripheral blood. The receptors stem from a man aged 70 or older with acute or convalescent COVID-19.

This chain links TRBV14 with TRBJ2-5, with unresolved D. The germline CDR1 and CDR2 sequences are SGHDN and FVKESK. V gave up 2 bases and J gave up 7 bases, with 5 bases separating them. This CDR3 is built from 11 residues. Written as DNA, the CDR3 is TGTGCCAGCAGCCAATCTTCGACCCAGTACTTC. Protein: CASSQSSTQYF.

The genes are TRBV7-9 and TRBJ1-6, with 8 positions matching TRBD1. Germline-derived CDR1 and CDR2 are SEHNR and FQNEAQ (reference sequence). V trimming: 4 bases; J trimming: 6 bases; junction bases outside the gene matches: 8. There are 16 residues in the CDR3. CDR3 loop: CASSSRQGRGNSPLHF. CDR3 sequence (DNA): TGTGCCAGCAGCTCAAGACAGGGGCGAGGTAATTCACCCCTCCACTTT.

The chain links TRBV3-1 (or the pseudogene TRBV3-2) to TRBJ1-1; D perhaps matches TRBD1 (5 bases). The germline V gene has CDR1 LGHDT and CDR2 YNNKEL (reference sequence). V lost 7 bases and J 4 bases, leaving 16 bases between the germline ends. The CDR3 contains 14 residues. The CDR3 region is CASTGEGSRTEAFF. In DNA form, the CDR3 reads TGTGCCAGCACCGGGGAGGGGAGTCGCACTGAAGCTTTCTTT.

The V gene is TRBV12-3 or TRBV12-4, the J gene TRBJ2-1, with a weak D call TRBD1 (6 bases). V was clipped by 7 bases and J by 4 bases, with 11 bases between them. This CDR3 comprises 13 residues. Here the CDR3 reads CASTRQDYNEQFF. CDR3 DNA: TGTGCCAGCACCCGACAGGATTACAATGAGCAGTTCTTC.

The chain recombines TRBV21-1 with TRBJ1-1; the table gives TRBD1 as D, unverified against the DNA. TRBV21-1 has pseudogene status. This CDR3 has 14 residues. CDR3 DNA sequence: TGTGCCAGCAGCCCAAGGGAGGCGTCTCGGGACAGGGATTTT. This codes for CASSPREASRDRDF.

V usage is TRBV10-3 and J usage is TRBJ1-5, with 12 bases lining up with TRBD1. The V gene's germline CDR1 is ENHRY and CDR2 SYGVKD. This CDR3 has 13 amino acids. V was clipped by 10 bases and J by 6 bases; unmatched bases: 4. This chain's CDR3 is CATGQGAGQPQHF. In nucleotides, the CDR3 is TGTGCCACGGGACAGGGGGCCGGTCAGCCCCAGCATTTT.

The J gene is TRBJ2-1, the V gene TRBV10-1, with a tentative D call TRBD2 (5 bases). V was clipped by 4 bases and J by 2 bases, with 9 bases between them. The germline V gene encodes CDR1 WNHNN and CDR2 SYGVQD (reference sequence). This CDR3 has 14 amino acids. The chain's CDR3 is CASSGGAPYNEQFF. CDR3 sequence (DNA): TGCGCCAGCAGTGGGGGAGCCCCCTACAATGAGCAGTTCTTC.

J is TRBJ1-3 and V is TRBV10-3, with a tentative D call TRBD1 (5 bases). This CDR3 comprises 13 residues. CDR1 is ENHRY, CDR2 SYGVKD, per germline. Between the trimmed V and J ends, which lost 3 bases and 4 bases, there was a span of 7 bases. The CDR3 protein is CAISDYRGNTIYF. CDR3 coding DNA: TGTGCCATCAGTGATTACAGGGGAAACACCATATATTTT.

The chain carries TRBV5-6 and TRBJ2-3, with D uncertain. The CDR3 length is 15 residues. V lost 2 bases and J lost 1, with 11 bases in between. CDR1 and CDR2 from the germline V gene are SGHDT and YYEEEE. The CDR3 loop is CASSFDFSRTDTQYF. CDR3 DNA sequence: TGTGCCAGCAGCTTTGACTTTTCCCGCACAGATACGCAGTATTTT.